This T cell receptor (beta chain) appears in the sequencing data of a study of beta chain features in type 1 diabetes. Findings and limits, study-wide: People with Type 1 diabetes carried modestly yet significantly shorter TCRB CDR3s in all four CD4+ subsets. Sampled from patients, naive, central memory and Treg TCRB repertoires appeared more similar than those sampled from healthy donors.

Every bit of the isolated RNA underwent reverse transcription, so sequencing read expressed TCRB transcripts. The assay was immunoSEQ multiplex PCR, and TCRdb's table has in-frame clones only and misses some. The sample has about 270,000 clones, more than 13% seen once; the top ten hold under 0.02%. Purity exceeded 95% in all sorted populations. Germline lookup yields CDR1 SGHNT and CDR2 YYREEE (reference sequence). The CDR3 length is 15 residues. J lost 3 bases, V lost 4 bases, and 7 bases had no gene match. This clone was seen a few times. Its antigen is not identified. The sequenced sample consisted of naive CD4+ T cells from blood. This sequence originates from a man aged 25 to 45 with type 1 diabetes. This chain uses TRBV5-4 with TRBJ1-1; 9 nucleotides align to TRBD1. CDR3 in DNA: TGTGCCAGCAGCCCAAAGGACAGGGGACACACTGAAGCTTTCTTT. This sequence encodes CASSPKDRGHTEAFF.